The clone carrying this T cell receptor beta chain was counted between two and nine times. Its antigen is not identified. The sample is drawn from a study of cytomegalovirus exposure and HLA in healthy donors. Study at large: In a previous analysis, nearly 120 million unique TCR beta sequences were found from some 180 million T cells. Study results and caveats: Investigators reported 150 to 200 TCR beta chains as tied to cytomegalovirus. A prior analysis recorded that most TCR beta V segments were productive about 87% or about 30% of the time.

This PCR relied on a set of 60 Vbeta primers and 13 Jbeta primers. Libraries were prepared by immunoSEQ multiplex PCR; TCRdb keeps only in-frame clonotypes and omits some of them. Of about 80,000 clones in the sample, roughly 80% were seen once. The CDR3 length is 14 residues. Germline CDR1 and CDR2: SNHLY and FYNNEI. The V end was cut by 2 bases, the J end by 7 bases, with 12 bases between. The TCR sequence derives from a woman between 50 and 59 years old in good health and CMV-seropositive. The gene calls are TRBV2 and TRBJ1-5; a possible D gene is TRBD1 (5 bases). Material: PBMCs. In DNA, the CDR3 is TGTGCCAGCAGTGAACGGACCTCAGGGCAGCCCCAGCATTTT. Translation: CASSERTSGQPQHF.